These T cell receptor beta chains were read from a single sample in a study of T cells in Graves' hyperthyroidism and ophthalmopathy. Each CDR3 protein gets one entry after TCRdb re-called the multiplex PCR reads with MiXCR. The profile covers about 360,000 distinct CDR3 sequences, with around 13% appearing a single time and around 9.2% taken by the ten largest. The sample taken for sequencing was blood. The receptor source for this set is a woman aged 18-29 years with Graves' hyperthyroidism. Each CDR3 is given with its conserved first and last residue. Fields, in order: V gene, clone size, D gene, J gene, CDR3 DNA, CDR3 protein. D genes are given only for firm matches. Clone size, where shown, is once, few, many, or a class for clones that have expanded.

v_call: TRBV6-1
clone_size: few
d_call: TRBD1
j_call: TRBJ1-3
cdr3_nt: TGTGCCAGCAGCCTCGGACAGGGAACTAACACCATATATTTT
cdr3_aa: CASSLGQGTNTIYF

v_call: TRBV12-5
clone_size: -
d_call: -
j_call: TRBJ2-3
cdr3_nt: TGTGCTAGTGCCCCACCAGGGGACTGGCGCACAGATACGCAGTATTTT
cdr3_aa: CASAPPGDWRTDTQYF

v_call: TRBV5-5
clone_size: few
d_call: TRBD1
j_call: TRBJ1-1
cdr3_nt: TGTGCCAGCAGCTTGACAGGGGGCCTGAACACTGAAGCTTTCTTT
cdr3_aa: CASSLTGGLNTEAFF

v_call: TRBV2
clone_size: many
d_call: TRBD1
j_call: TRBJ2-5
cdr3_nt: TGTGCCAGCAGCGCGGGACAGGGCTCAACAGGGGCCCAGTACTTC
cdr3_aa: CASSAGQGSTGAQYF

v_call: TRBV11-2
clone_size: many
d_call: -
j_call: TRBJ2-2
cdr3_nt: TGTGCCAGCAGCTTAGATCGCTTAAACACCGGGGAGCTGTTTTTT
cdr3_aa: CASSLDRLNTGELFF

v_call: TRBV7-2
clone_size: -
d_call: -
j_call: TRBJ2-7
cdr3_nt: TGTGCCAGCAGTTTACCGGGGGCCCGGCGTTTTGGGGAGCAGTACTTC
cdr3_aa: CASSLPGARRFGEQYF

v_call: TRBV7-2
clone_size: -
d_call: -
j_call: TRBJ1-1
cdr3_nt: TGTGCCAGCATCTTTTTTAAGGGGGGGAGGAACACTGAAGCTTTCTTT
cdr3_aa: CASIFFKGGRNTEAFF

v_call: TRBV7-3
clone_size: many
d_call: TRBD2
j_call: TRBJ2-1
cdr3_nt: TGTGCCAGCAGCTCTCTAGCGGGGGGCTTCAATGAGCAGTTCTTC
cdr3_aa: CASSSLAGGFNEQFF

v_call: TRBV10-3
clone_size: many
d_call: -
j_call: TRBJ1-5
cdr3_nt: TGTGCCATCAGGGACATTGGGGCGAAGCCCCAGCATTTT
cdr3_aa: CAIRDIGAKPQHF

v_call: TRBV28
clone_size: many
d_call: -
j_call: TRBJ2-1
cdr3_nt: TGTGCCAGCAGCGTAATGACGTACAATGAGCAGTTCTTC
cdr3_aa: CASSVMTYNEQFF

v_call: TRBV19
clone_size: few
d_call: TRBD1
j_call: TRBJ1-2
cdr3_nt: TGTGCCAGTAGACCTACAGGGGCGGCAGGCTACACCTTC
cdr3_aa: CASRPTGAAGYTF

v_call: TRBV29-1
clone_size: many
d_call: TRBD2
j_call: TRBJ2-7
cdr3_nt: TGCAGCGTTGAAGGTTTAGCGGGGGAACTGAGATACGAGCAGTACTTC
cdr3_aa: CSVEGLAGELRYEQYF

v_call: TRBV20-1
clone_size: few
d_call: TRBD2
j_call: TRBJ2-1
cdr3_nt: TGCAGTGTCGGGACTAGCGGGAACTATGAGCAGTTCTTC
cdr3_aa: CSVGTSGNYEQFF

v_call: TRBV7-9
clone_size: many
d_call: -
j_call: TRBJ1-2
cdr3_nt: TGTGCCAGCAGCTCCTCGCTGGTCTCTGGACGGTGGGACTATGGCTACACCTTC
cdr3_aa: CASSSSLVSGRWDYGYTF

v_call: TRBV12-3/TRBV12-4
clone_size: many
d_call: -
j_call: TRBJ1-2
cdr3_nt: TGTGCCAGCAGACGACCCCCAAGAGGGGGCTACACCTTC
cdr3_aa: CASRRPPRGGYTF

v_call: TRBV7-9
clone_size: many
d_call: TRBD1
j_call: TRBJ2-7
cdr3_nt: TGTGCCAGCAGCTCGACAGGGGGCTTAGGATCCTACGAGCAGTACTTC
cdr3_aa: CASSSTGGLGSYEQYF

v_call: TRBV19
clone_size: few
d_call: TRBD2
j_call: TRBJ2-2
cdr3_nt: TGTGCCAGTATTAGAGCGGGGGCCTCGAACACCGGGGAGCTGTTTTTT
cdr3_aa: CASIRAGASNTGELFF

v_call: TRBV6-2/TRBV6-3
clone_size: -
d_call: -
j_call: TRBJ1-5
cdr3_nt: TGTGCCAGCAGTTTGAGGAGAAAAGGCAATCAGCCCCAGCATTTT
cdr3_aa: CASSLRRKGNQPQHF

v_call: TRBV5-1
clone_size: many
d_call: -
j_call: TRBJ1-1
cdr3_nt: TGCGCCAGCAGCTTTCAGGTCTCGAACACTGAAGCTTTCTTT
cdr3_aa: CASSFQVSNTEAFF

v_call: TRBV6-1
clone_size: many
d_call: -
j_call: TRBJ1-1
cdr3_nt: TGTGCCACCAATCGCATGAACACTGAAGCTTTCTTT
cdr3_aa: CATNRMNTEAFF

v_call: TRBV12-3/TRBV12-4
clone_size: many
d_call: TRBD1
j_call: TRBJ2-1
cdr3_nt: TGTGCCAGCAGGGCGACAGGGAACAATGAGCAGTTCTTC
cdr3_aa: CASRATGNNEQFF

v_call: TRBV6-1
clone_size: few
d_call: -
j_call: TRBJ2-4
cdr3_nt: TGTGCCAGCAGTGAGGTAGGGGGTCTAAACATTCAGTACTTC
cdr3_aa: CASSEVGGLNIQYF

v_call: TRBV12-3/TRBV12-4
clone_size: many
d_call: -
j_call: TRBJ2-5
cdr3_nt: TGTGCCAGCAGCCCCACCCGAAGGAGAGAGACCCAGTACTTC
cdr3_aa: CASSPTRRRETQYF